This TCR beta chain came from a study of identical twins. V shed 3 bases and J shed 4 bases, with 15 bases lying between them. The CDR3 totals 16 residues. Germline V CDR1 and CDR2: SGHVS, FNYEAQ. TCRdb reprocessed the 5' RACE reads via MiXCR and lists one record per CDR3 protein. Here the sample spans roughly 570,000 distinct CDR3 sequences, nearly 10% being singletons. This same sample was also part of a study on yellow fever vaccine responses in identical twins.

The sequence came from a woman aged 18-30 years in good health. The material sequenced was PBMCs. The chain couples TRBV7-6 to TRBJ2-2; weak D call: TRBD2 (7 bases). The CDR3: CASSLGSGGGTGELFF. CDR3 coding DNA: TGTGCCAGCAGCTTGGGATCGGGGGGCGGCACCGGGGAGCTGTTTTTT. The complete variable domain, with remaining parts taken from reference TRBV7-6 and TRBJ2-2, reads GAGVSQSPRYKVTKRGQDVALRCDPISGHVSLYWYRQALGQGPEFLTYFNYEAQQDKSGLPNDRFSAERPEGSISTLTIQRTEQRDSAMYRCASSLGSGGGTGELFFGEGSRLTVL.